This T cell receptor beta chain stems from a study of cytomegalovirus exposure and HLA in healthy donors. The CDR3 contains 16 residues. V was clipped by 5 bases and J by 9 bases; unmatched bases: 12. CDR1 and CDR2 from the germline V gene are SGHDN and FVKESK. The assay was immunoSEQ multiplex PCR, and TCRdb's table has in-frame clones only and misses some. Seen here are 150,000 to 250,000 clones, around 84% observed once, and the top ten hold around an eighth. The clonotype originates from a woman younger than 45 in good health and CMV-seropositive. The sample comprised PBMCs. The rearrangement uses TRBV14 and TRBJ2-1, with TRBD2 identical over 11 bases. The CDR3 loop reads CASSKTSGSWWAEQFF. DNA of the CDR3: TGTGCCAGCAGCAAAACTAGCGGGAGTTGGTGGGCTGAGCAGTTCTTC.